The entry that follows covers one TCR beta chain sequence. This clone was observed a few times. Its antigen is still unknown. Base qualities were left out, and no much larger clone turns up one base away. The entire isolated RNA was reverse transcribed using the High Capacity cDNA Reverse Transcription Kit, and thus expressed TCRB transcripts were sequenced. Deep immunoSEQ sequencing was applied to naive, central memory and regulatory T cell samples, giving an average of around 3.8 million total reads per sample. After sorted cells were lysed in RLT buffer, RNA was extracted with DNase-treated RNeasy Micro or Mini kits, with the choice depending on cell number. To prevent cross-contamination, every cell subset was processed on its own, while patient and healthy donor samples were processed together. The immunoSEQ multiplex PCR was used to amplify TCRB sequences from cDNA, generating 87-bp fragments that spanned the CDR3 region. Amplicons were sequenced on the Illumina HiSeq platform. The authors' pipeline ran thus. PCR bias was computationally corrected using synthetic template baselines, reads within Hamming distance 2 were collapsed, and singletons that could not be merged were discarded. Reads were aligned against IMGT to assign V, D and J genes, CDR3 length and insertions or deletions at six rearrangement sites. Within each subset, clonotype counts were normalized to sorted cell number, after which true diversity and Gini coefficients were computed with the tcR R package. The overlap coefficient, calculated on TCRB nucleotide sequences, was used to quantify repertoire sharing. TCRdb took over this immuneACCESS table, retaining in-frame rearrangements with V and J assigned. Such tables are incomplete; in checked studies, under half of the missing clones stem from an unresolved V gene, and the remainder is unexplained. That table gives V, J and clone size, and the DNA gave D and trimming. The table for this sample lists 150,000 to 200,000 clones; about 12% of them were counted only once. The ten largest make up less than 0.7% of the sample.

This specimen comes from a study of beta chain features in type 1 diabetes (dated by TCRdb to the late 2010s). As for the study more broadly: No differences in mean age, gender distribution, total cell number or subset yield were found between patients and healthy donors. A total of 107,917,701 sorted cells were examined across all samples, and RNA yield correlated strongly with the number of cells per subset. In the study, recently diagnosed type 1 diabetes patients and matched healthy donors were compared on the TCRB repertoires of their sorted circulating CD4+ T cell subsets. Regulatory and stem cell-like memory subsets were obtained from only 8 patients and roughly eight healthy donors, while naive and central memory subsets were obtained from all 30 or so donors.

Based on the germline V gene, the CDR1 and CDR2 sequences are KGHSH and LQKENI. The CDR3 runs 15 amino acids, cysteine and phenylalanine included. Of all the DNA, just the CDR3 is kept, 45 bases in frame from base 1. The germline ends are 19 bases apart after V is trimmed by 6 bases and J by 4 bases. Overall study results and their limits: A moderate but significant shortening of TCRB CDR3 length was observed in type 1 diabetes patients in all four CD4+ subsets. PCR might favor shorter templates, but patient and control samples were amplified and corrected together, so any skew would affect both groups equally. Because cDNA was sequenced instead of genomic DNA, activated cells with high expression could be over-represented, although the groups did not differ in activation or CD3 levels. Naive, central memory and regulatory TCRB repertoires appeared more similar among patients than among healthy donors. Only small numbers of individuals were included in the HLA sub-analyses, which left unresolved whether HLA type had any influence on TCRB rearrangement. At VDJ recombination sites, patients with type 1 diabetes made fewer insertions and deleted more nucleotides, a pattern implying thymic rearrangement abnormalities.

Each donor gave one peripheral blood draw, roughly 110 mL on average, collected into heparinised tubes. Using a panel that included CD45RO, CCR7, CD25, CD127, CD95 and CD27, naive, central memory, regulatory and stem cell-like memory CD4+ T cells were sorted on a BD FACSAria II. Every sorted population had a purity above 95%. Right away, PBMCs were isolated by Lymphoprep density gradient centrifugation and were stained directly, with no culture step. Samples were stained and sorted in pairs, with one healthy donor and one patient per experiment, so that batch effects were minimized. Recombination joined TRBV18 with TRBJ2-7, with the D gene too uncertain to name. The sequenced sample was central memory CD4+ T cells from blood. This clonotype originated in a woman aged 18-29 years in good health. The CDR3 protein sequence reads: CASSPEVAVSYEQYF. In nucleotide form, the sequence is TGTGCCAGCTCGCCCGAGGTAGCAGTTTCGTACGAGCAGTACTTC.